This T cell receptor beta chain was recovered during a study of T cell repertoires in cytomegalovirus infection. Overall study: Epitope selection comprised recently identified HLA-C-restricted CMV epitopes and well-studied HLA-B-restricted CMV epitopes. It can be stated that public TCR beta signatures indicated CMV infection as well as a matching HLA type. The study, taken as a whole, reports: Cumulative frequency (of public TCR beta family members) identified carriers of CMV plus the relevant HLA. HLA-C-restricted, CMV-specific TCR beta clonotypes were dominant ex vivo.

MiXCR was run by TCRdb on the reads, yielding one entry per CDR3 protein. Of about 900,000 distinct CDR3 sequences listed, approximately 33% were seen once; the top ten hold around 15%. This CDR3 is built from 17 residues. Germline loops: CDR1 SGHVS, CDR2 FNYEAQ. V lost 5 bases to trimming and J lost 8 bases; unmatched junction nucleotides: 17. At least ten counts were recorded for this clonotype. Its antigen is undetermined. The TCR originated in a human donor in good health (CMV status not recorded). Some clones in this sample may be carry-over from other donors' samples. V is TRBV7-6 and J is TRBJ2-2; 7 positions agree with TRBD1. The specimen comprised cultured CD8+ T cells from PBMCs, sampled from culture after CMV antigen stimulation. CDR3 in amino acids: CASSLSKTGTVAGELFF. The CDR3 DNA reads TGTGCCAGCAGCCTATCCAAAACCGGGACAGTGGCTGGGGAGCTGTTTTTT.